This TCR beta chain was observed in a study of T cells in Graves' hyperthyroidism and ophthalmopathy (dated by TCRdb to the late 2010s). Regarding the complete study: Peripheral blood was sampled at the time of initial diagnosis, prior to any treatment. For training and testing, the roughly 100 patients in the discovery cohort were randomly divided in a 7:3 ratio. The paper reports TCR Vbeta CDR3 sequencing of some 140 peripheral blood samples: approximately 43 ophthalmopathy, around 80 hyperthyroidism and 17 progressor patients. After sampling, hyperthyroidism patients received methimazole starting at 30 mg daily, and ophthalmopathy patients received high-dose intravenous methylprednisolone. To identify TCR V-J signatures that set the groups apart, the researchers used a discovery cohort of about a hundred patients, made up of fewer than 50 with Graves' ophthalmopathy and about 59 with stable Graves' hyperthyroidism. In six Graves' hyperthyroidism patients, the study also compared T-cell repertoires from thyroid tissue with T-cell repertoires from blood. Prospective prediction of ophthalmopathy was tested in an independent validation cohort of 18 to 20 hyperthyroidism patients and some 17 patients who later progressed to ophthalmopathy.

The TCR beta CDR3 regions were amplified from RNA transcripts. The first round of RT-PCR for the TCR CDR3 was performed with the HTBI primer set and the Qiagen OneStep RT-PCR kit. Libraries were constructed in a second round of multiplex PCR, after which size selection and purification were carried out. Sequencing of the libraries was done on an Illumina HiSeq2000 using paired-end 100 bp reads. The original pipeline was this. SOAPnuke was used to process the raw data, throwing out any read that contained adapters or uncalled bases, had a mean Phred below 15, or lacked an exact constant-primer or identifier match. High-quality paired reads were merged with COPE v1.2.5, and unique nucleotide sequences were defined as clonotypes. Clonotypes were aligned to IMGT TRBV, TRBD and TRBJ reference segments using MiTCR v1.1. The analysis was restricted to V-J combinations with a frequency above 0.0001, which together covered 99% to 99.2% of the repertoires. The TCS score was defined as F50 (clonal expansion) divided by E x V (chaos), with BLOSUM62-based TCRdist calculated between CDR3 peptides within each V-J. Welch's t-statistics and random forest reduced around 550 V-J features to roughly 13, which were used in a naive Bayes classifier (R e1071). TCRdb applied fastp at Q25 and MiXCR to the public reads, then kept only in-frame beta chains. Each CDR3 protein appears once, grouped with its most common genes and DNA. TCRdb, not the authors, supplied the V and J calls. This sample is represented by 250,000 to 300,000 distinct CDR3 sequences; about 15% of them were singletons. More than 10% of the sample is in the top ten clones.

Hyperthyroidism patients were newly diagnosed, had a disease duration of under 2 months, and were aged 18 to 65 years. The study excluded patients with uncontrolled infections, other autoimmune diseases, pregnancy or lactation. Diagnoses were based on clinical symptoms, serum thyroxine and TRAb, thyroid ultrasound and orbital computed tomography. For progressor patients, blood was drawn at the first diagnosis of hyperthyroidism, before any ophthalmopathy symptoms had appeared. Ficoll-Paque density gradient centrifugation was used to isolate PBMCs from under 11 ml of fresh peripheral blood. Patients classed as progressors first received a Graves' hyperthyroidism diagnosis and then went on to develop ophthalmopathy during follow-up. Trizol reagent was used to extract total RNA, and RNA quality was then checked on an Agilent 2100 Bioanalyzer. This clonotype has ten or more counts. There is no known antigen for this receptor. Base qualities are not recorded, but no much larger clone differs from it by a single base.

Overall study outcomes, separate from this receptor: Blood samples also contained most of the expanded thyroid clonotypes (frequency above 0.001), which suggests that blood repertoires may reflect thyroid immune responses. Ophthalmopathy was separated from stable hyperthyroidism by a 13 V-J signature model, with 85% to 90% sensitivity and around 81% specificity obtained in cross-validation and 80%/75% obtained in testing. In validation, the model predicted progression to ophthalmopathy a median of roughly six months before onset, with about 64% sensitivity and 72.22% specificity. Sample size was not statistically predetermined, and blinding of investigators to group allocation was not performed.

V and J are truncated by 0 bases and 2 bases respectively, leaving an intervening sequence of 14 bases. CDR3 length: 17 amino acids, cysteine to phenylalanine. Left in the record is the CDR3 DNA by itself, 51 bases read in frame from the first base. CDR1 and CDR2, per the germline V gene (reference sequence), are LNHDA and SQIVND. Sequenced input: blood. The clonotype originates from a woman between 40 and 50 years old with Graves' hyperthyroidism that later progressed to Graves' ophthalmopathy. The rearrangement joined TRBV19 to TRBJ2-1; the D gene is possibly TRBD2, with 6 bases matching. Here is the DNA: TGTGCCAGTAGTATAGAAGGTAGCGGAGGTACCTACAATGAGCAGTTCTTC. The translation is CASSIEGSGGTYNEQFF. Joined to the reference TRBV19 and TRBJ2-1 proteins, this CDR3 gives the full variable domain: DGGITQSPKYLFRKEGQNVTLSCEQNLNHDAMYWYRQDPGQGLRLIYYSQIVNDFQKGDIAEGYSVSREKKESFPLTVTSAQKNPTAFYLCASSIEGSGGTYNEQFFGPGTRLTVL.